This T cell receptor (beta chain) was recovered during a study of blood T cell repertoires in COVID-19. V lost 1 base and J lost 2, with 13 bases in between. CDR1 is SGHRS, CDR2 YFSETQ, per germline. The CDR3 length is 16 residues. As handled by the study authors: Cell counts per sample came from amplifying reference gene primers. Assay: immunoSEQ multiplex PCR; the TCRdb copy retains only in-frame clones and omits some. That table gives V, J and clone size, and the DNA gave D and trimming. The table includes approximately 100,000 clones, approximately 86% detected once. The V call is TRBV5-1, the J call TRBJ2-4; possible D gene TRBD1, 5 bases. Sequencing was done on a sample of peripheral blood. This receptor was taken from a human donor in a cohort sampled during active COVID-19. The CDR3 DNA is TGCGCCAGCAGCTTGTTAGGGCAGGGCTCCAAAAACATTCAGTACTTC. Protein: CASSLLGQGSKNIQYF.